A selection of T cell receptor beta chains follows, all from one sample in a study of shared clonotypes between healthy human individuals. Generated by immunoSEQ multiplex PCR, the TCRdb table keeps only in-frame clones and is missing some. In the table there are about 750,000 clones, 80% to 95% of which are singletons. What was sequenced was naive CD8+ T cells sorted from blood. These receptors came from a young man in good health. The CDR3 runs from the conserved cysteine through the conserved F or W. D genes are given only for firm matches. Clone size is given for some rows only: seen once, a few or many times, or a class if the clone is expanded.

V gene	D gene	J gene	clone size	CDR3 DNA	CDR3 protein
TRBV4-1	.	TRBJ2-3	.	TGCGCCAGCAGCCAAACGGACCCCCTTAGGGGGGCGCAGTATTTT	CASSQTDPLRGAQYF
TRBV15	.	TRBJ1-2	few	TGTGCCACCAGCAGGACGGGCGGGGGATGGGGCTATGGCTACACCTTC	CATSRTGGGWGYGYTF
TRBV7-6	.	TRBJ2-1	.	TGTGCCAGCAGCTCCCTGGCAGGGGATGGCCTCAATGAGCAGTTCTTC	CASSSLAGDGLNEQFF
TRBV5-4	.	TRBJ1-5	.	TGTGCCAGCAGCTTGGGGCCGGGGGAAGGCCAGCCCCAGCATTTT	CASSLGPGEGQPQHF
TRBV30	.	TRBJ2-1	.	TGTGCCGGTTTCCTAGCGAAATACAATGAGCAGTTCTTC	CAGFLAKYNEQFF
TRBV7-9	TRBD1	TRBJ1-1	.	TGTGCCAGCAGCTGGGACAGAGTAAACAGTCGGGTCACTGAAGCTTTCTTT	CASSWDRVNSRVTEAFF
TRBV4-1	TRBD1	TRBJ1-1	.	TGCGCCAGCAGCCAAGGACAGGGTAGGACTGAAGCTTTCTTT	CASSQGQGRTEAFF
TRBV2	TRBD1	TRBJ2-3	.	TGTGCCAGCAGTGTGGCTTGGGGACAGGGGAGAAATACGCAGTATTTT	CASSVAWGQGRNTQYF
TRBV7-9	.	TRBJ1-2	.	TGTGCCAGCAGCTTAGGGTGGGGGGCGGATGGCTACACCTTC	CASSLGWGADGYTF
TRBV9	.	TRBJ2-1	.	TGTGCCAGCAGCGCACACGACTCCTACAATGAGCAGTTCTTC	CASSAHDSYNEQFF
TRBV7-2	.	TRBJ2-7	.	TGTGCCAGCAGCTTTGGAGGGAGCTCCTACGAGCAGTACTTC	CASSFGGSSYEQYF
TRBV9	.	TRBJ2-7	.	TGTGCCAGCAGCGTAGCAACGGGTTTCTCCTACGAGCAGTACTTC	CASSVATGFSYEQYF
TRBV7-2	TRBD1	TRBJ1-1	.	TGTGCCAGCAGCGCACAGGGGCCCAATGCGTACACTGAAGCTTTCTTT	CASSAQGPNAYTEAFF
TRBV7-8	.	TRBJ2-4	.	TGTGCCAGCAGCCCTCGTTTCGGAAACATTCAGTACTTC	CASSPRFGNIQYF
TRBV9	TRBD2	TRBJ2-4	few	TGTGCCAGCAGCCTGGGACTAGCGGGAGTGAACATTCAGTACTTC	CASSLGLAGVNIQYF
TRBV4-3	TRBD2	TRBJ2-1	.	TGCGCCAGCAGCCGGACGGGACTAGGGATGAATGAGCAGTTCTTC	CASSRTGLGMNEQFF